This TCR beta chain was recovered during a study of CD8 T cells in ankylosing spondylitis. At least ten counts were recorded for this clonotype. Its cognate antigen is unknown. Broader study findings: A CD8+ phenotype characterized the disease-linked clones, which were relatively rare in peripheral blood.

This CDR3 has 13 amino acids. Trimming took 4 bases from V and 9 from J, leaving 14 bases between them. Germline CDR1 is SGHRS and CDR2 is YFSETQ. TCRdb used MiXCR to reprocess the 5' RACE reads, holding one entry per CDR3 protein. The sample comprises some 240,000 distinct CDR3 sequences, approximately 9% of which are singletons, and around 6.8% rests with the top ten. What was sequenced was blood, either unsorted or a sorted T cell fraction (not recorded which). The sequence was collected from a male donor with ankylosing spondylitis or in good health (not recorded which). This chain connects TRBV5-1 to TRBJ2-1; D is possibly TRBD2 (6 bases). CDR3 bases: TGCGCCAGCAGCATTAGACTAGAGAGTGAGCAGTTCTTC. Translating it yields CASSIRLESEQFF.